A selection of T cell receptor beta chains follows, all from one sample in a study of T cell repertoires in cytomegalovirus infection. These receptors lack a known antigen. TCRdb independently ran MiXCR on the reads; one entry per CDR3 protein. The table records tens of thousands of distinct CDR3 sequences, 20% to 25% of them present only once. The source material was CD8+ T cells from cultured PBMCs, sampled from culture after CMV antigen stimulation. Source of these receptors: a human donor in good health (CMV status not recorded). Some clones in this sample may be carry-over from other donors' samples. Both conserved end residues are part of each CDR3. A D gene is named only where the DNA matches it firmly. The size field is filled for only some rows; it gives once, few, many or a size class.

clone_size,j_call,d_call,v_call,cdr3_nt,cdr3_aa
few,TRBJ2-3,TRBD1,TRBV6-5,TGTGCCAGCAGTGGGGACAGGGGTAGAGATACGCAGTATTTT,CASSGDRGRDTQYF
few,TRBJ2-7,TRBD2,TRBV7-8,TGTGCCAGCAGCTTGGACCCGACTAGCGGTTACGAGCAGTACTTC,CASSLDPTSGYEQYF
-,TRBJ2-7,TRBD2,TRBV6-1,TGTGCCAGCAGTGAAACGCTAGCGGCCGCGACCTACGAGCAGTACTTC,CASSETLAAATYEQYF
few,TRBJ1-2,-,TRBV20-1,TGCAGTGCTAGAGATGAGGGACCTCATCAGTATGGCTACACCTTC,CSARDEGPHQYGYTF
-,TRBJ1-5,-,TRBV28,TGTGCCAGCAGTTTATCGGGGGGGCCGTATAGCAATCAGCCCCAGCATTTT,CASSLSGGPYSNQPQHF
-,TRBJ2-3,TRBD1,TRBV7-6,TGTGCCAGCAGCTTCGGACAGGGGGCAGGAACAGATACGCAGTATTTT,CASSFGQGAGTDTQYF
-,TRBJ1-5,TRBD1,TRBV12-3/TRBV12-4,TGTGCCAGCAGTTTCAGGGACAGGGATTATAGCAATCAGCCCCAGCATTTT,CASSFRDRDYSNQPQHF
-,TRBJ2-1,-,TRBV7-3,TGTGCCAGCAGCTCGCGCAAAAGACTTAACAGGTGCTCCTACAATGAGCAGTTCTTC,CASSSRKRLNRCSYNEQFF
many,TRBJ1-2,TRBD1,TRBV6-1,TGTGCCAGCAGTCCCGACAGGGTCTATGGCTACACCTTC,CASSPDRVYGYTF
few,TRBJ2-5,TRBD1,TRBV7-6,TGTGCCAGCAGCCAGGGGACAGGAAAATTCCAAGAGACCCAGTACTTC,CASSQGTGKFQETQYF
-,TRBJ2-5,-,TRBV6-5,TGTGCCAGCAGTTCCCCGGTCAGGGCGCGAGAGACCCAGTACTTC,CASSSPVRARETQYF
many,TRBJ2-3,-,TRBV7-2,TGTGCCAGCAGCTTAGTGACGGACATTCGACTTTTTTCCACAGATACGCAGTATTTT,CASSLVTDIRLFSTDTQYF
few,TRBJ2-7,-,TRBV20-1,TGCAGTGCCCGACTCTACGAGCAGTACTTC,CSARLYEQYF
-,TRBJ2-3,TRBD2,TRBV7-2,TGTGCCAGCAGCTTGAATAGCGGGGAGGCCCGCACAGATACGCAGTATTTT,CASSLNSGEARTDTQYF
many,TRBJ1-1,-,TRBV2,TGTGCCAGCAGTGAATCGGGCACCTTGAACACTGAAGCTTTCTTT,CASSESGTLNTEAFF
-,TRBJ2-3,-,TRBV27,TGTGCCAGCAGTTTATACAGGAGCCTCGCAGATACGCAGTATTTT,CASSLYRSLADTQYF
-,TRBJ2-5,TRBD1,TRBV7-7,TGTGCCAGCAGCTTAGGACAGGGCGCGCATGGAACCCAGTACTTC,CASSLGQGAHGTQYF
few,TRBJ2-3,-,TRBV7-8,TGTGCCAGCAGCCCCCTATGGGATGGGACAGATACGCAGTATTTT,CASSPLWDGTDTQYF
many,TRBJ1-5,-,TRBV7-9,TGTGCCAGCAGCTTAACAGGGCCGAACCATTATAGCAATCAGCCCCAGCATTTT,CASSLTGPNHYSNQPQHF
-,TRBJ1-5,-,TRBV4-3,TGCGCCAGCAGCCAAGATATCACAGACAATCAGCCCCAGCATTTT,CASSQDITDNQPQHF
-,TRBJ1-4,TRBD1,TRBV7-2,TGTGCCAGCAGCTTAGGGGCAGGGGGCCTCAATGAAAAACTGTTTTTT,CASSLGAGGLNEKLFF
-,TRBJ1-2,-,TRBV7-9,TGTGCCAGCACGAAGGTAACCAACTATGGCTACACCTTC,CASTKVTNYGYTF
-,TRBJ1-6,TRBD1,TRBV7-2,TGTGCCAGCAGCTACGGGACAGGAGGCAATTCACCCCTCCACTTT,CASSYGTGGNSPLHF
few,TRBJ2-1,-,TRBV5-1,TGCACCAGCAGCAACGGGAAAATGTACAATGAGCAGTTCTTC,CTSSNGKMYNEQFF
few,TRBJ2-5,-,TRBV28,TGTGCCAGCAGTTCCGAACAGACCCAGTACTTC,CASSSEQTQYF
-,TRBJ1-5,-,TRBV24-1,TGTGCCACCAGTGATTTGAATAGCAATCAGCCCCAGCATTTT,CATSDLNSNQPQHF
-,TRBJ1-4,-,TRBV7-2,TGTGCCAGCAGCTTCTTTCCCCCCGGGGCAACTAATGAAAAACTGTTTTTT,CASSFFPPGATNEKLFF
-,TRBJ2-6,TRBD1,TRBV20-1,TGCAGTGCTCGGACAGGGGGCGGCAACGTCCTGACTTTC,CSARTGGGNVLTF
-,TRBJ2-7,TRBD2,TRBV7-2,TGTGCCAGCAGCTGGGGACTAGCGGGGGGGCGGGAGCAGTACTTC,CASSWGLAGGREQYF